This TCR beta chain was captured in a study of cytotoxic CD8 clonotypes in ibrutinib-treated CLL. Background on the study: For this cohort, patients were about a dozen relapsed/refractory and 15 treatment-naive, while 17 were IGHV unmutated. An average of roughly 250,000 productive templates and 94,082 productive rearrangements was obtained per sample.

Study observations and caveats: Among the clonotypes, public ones were uncommon and contracted or held stable on treatment.

Sequencing used immunoSEQ multiplex PCR; TCRdb keeps in-frame clones, though not all of them. The sample comprises under 200,000 clones, roughly 86% of which are singletons, and roughly 2% rests with the top ten. Genomic DNA in a quantity of 2 to 2.5 micrograms was derived from cryopreserved PBMCs for TCR beta libraries. This clone was seen once. Its specificity is not known. This CDR3 contains 15 residues. The germline gives CDR1 SGHTA, CDR2 FQGTGA. The ends lost 2 bases at V and 2 bases at J; junction bases unmatched: 6. The specimen was PBMCs, collected after 12 months of ibrutinib treatment. This sequence originates from a human donor with chronic lymphocytic leukemia. The chain is built from TRBV7-3 and TRBJ2-7; TRBD1 agrees at 7 bases. CDR3 residues: CASSLYPGQTYEQYF. The DNA for the CDR3 is TGTGCCAGCAGCTTATATCCGGGACAGACCTACGAGCAGTACTTC.